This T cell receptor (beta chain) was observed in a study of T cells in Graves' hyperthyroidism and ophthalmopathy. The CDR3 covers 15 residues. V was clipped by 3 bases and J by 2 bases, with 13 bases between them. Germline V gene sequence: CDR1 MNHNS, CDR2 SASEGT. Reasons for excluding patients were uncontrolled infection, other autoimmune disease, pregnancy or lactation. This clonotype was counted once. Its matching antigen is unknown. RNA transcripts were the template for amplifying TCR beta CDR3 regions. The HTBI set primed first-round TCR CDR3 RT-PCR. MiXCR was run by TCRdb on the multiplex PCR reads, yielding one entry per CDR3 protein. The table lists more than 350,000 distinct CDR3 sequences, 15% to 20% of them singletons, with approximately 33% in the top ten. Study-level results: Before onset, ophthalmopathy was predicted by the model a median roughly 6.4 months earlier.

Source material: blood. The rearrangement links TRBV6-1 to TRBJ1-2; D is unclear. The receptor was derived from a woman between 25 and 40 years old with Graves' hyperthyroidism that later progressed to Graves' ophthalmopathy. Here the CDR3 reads CASSDGPGGNYGYTF. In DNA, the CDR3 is TGTGCCAGCAGTGACGGGCCGGGAGGGAACTATGGCTACACCTTC.